This TCR beta chain was retrieved from a study of metastatic and nonmetastatic thyroid tumors. Across the study: Repertoires from blood and tumor or nodule tissue of malignant and benign thyroid patients were compared.

General study findings and limits: It was reportedly found that TCR beta diversity was significantly higher in malignant thyroid tumors than in benign nodules, a difference seen in both blood and tumor samples.

From the PCR reads, TCRdb re-called clones with MiXCR. The data contain about 11,000 clones, around 41% of them singletons. The CDR3 is 15 residues long. The trim removed 1 base at V and 2 bases at J, leaving 5 bases unmatched. In germline, CDR1 is DFQATT, CDR2 SNEGSKA (reference sequence). Notes on this clone: The antigen is undetermined.

Ahead of thyroid surgery, no patient had received treatment of any kind. This TCR was recovered from a female donor with papillary thyroid cancer or a benign thyroid nodule (not recorded which). Some clones in this sample may be carry-over from other donors' samples. The sequencing sample was made of tumor tissue. V and J are TRBV20-1 and TRBJ1-5; 7 positions agree with TRBD1. The CDR3: CSARAGGQGNQPQHF. CDR3 DNA: TGCAGTGCTAGAGCCGGAGGACAGGGCAATCAGCCCCAGCATTTT.